The 14 T cell receptor beta chains in this list originate from one sample, sequenced in a study of T cell responses to AZD1222 COVID-19 vaccine. The repertoire was sequenced with immunoSEQ multiplex PCR; TCRdb's copy has only in-frame clones and lacks some. Here the sample spans approximately 13,000 clones, under 85% being singletons. Sequences were derived from peripheral blood, sampled 28 days after the second AZD1222 dose. These receptors originate from an adult who received the AZD1222 COVID-19 vaccine.

The chain joins TRBV18 to TRBJ2-7, with D possibly matching TRBD1 (5 bases). This CDR3 contains 12 residues. V gave up 2 bases and J gave up 4 bases, with 6 bases separating them. Germline V lookup: CDR1 KGHSH, CDR2 LQKENI. The DNA of the CDR3 is TGTGCCAGCTCACCAGACAGATACGAGCAGTACTTC. This encodes CASSPDRYEQYF.

V and J are TRBV3-1 (or the pseudogene TRBV3-2) and TRBJ1-6; D call uncertain. Germline values: CDR1 LGHDT, CDR2 YNNKEL (reference sequence). This CDR3 has 13 amino acids. The ends were cut back, 5 bases at V and 6 bases at J, with 8 bases in the middle. The CDR3 here is CASSSASNSPLHF. CDR3 sequence (DNA): TGTGCCAGCAGCTCCGCTTCTAATTCACCCCTCCACTTT.

With regard to this clone: The DNA is left out, because the CDR3 cannot be placed on it with certainty; the CDR3 is given as TCRdb lists it. The chain links TRBV18 to TRBJ2-1. Termini included, the CDR3 measures 14 amino acids. Germline loops: CDR1 KGHSH, CDR2 LQKENI. CDR3 region: CASSPPSLDNEQFF.

The genes are TRBV6-1 and TRBJ2-2; D uncertain. V was pared by 3 bases and J by 3 bases, with 8 bases between. This CDR3 region has 14 residues. The germline V gene has CDR1 MNHNS and CDR2 SASEGT. In nucleotides, the CDR3 is TGTGCCAGCAGTGAGTGGCAGGACACCGGGGAGCTGTTTTTT. Protein sequence: CASSEWQDTGELFF.

The CDR3 protein is CAISELALNTEAFF. CDR3 DNA sequence: TGTGCCATCAGTGAGTTGGCGCTTAACACTGAAGCTTTCTTT. This chain uses TRBV10-3 with TRBJ1-1; D is unclear. Between the trimmed V and J ends, which lost 1 base and 2 bases, there was a span of 8 bases. This CDR3 contains 14 residues. The germline gives CDR1 ENHRY, CDR2 SYGVKD.

CDR3: CASSQAGAGSEEKLFF. CDR3 DNA: TGCGCCAGCAGCCAAGCAGGGGCAGGGAGTGAAGAAAAACTGTTTTTT. The rearrangement uses TRBV4-1 and TRBJ1-4; maybe TRBD1 (6 bases). This CDR3 comprises 16 residues. CDR1 is MGHRA and CDR2 is YSYEKL in the germline V gene. Trimming removed 1 base at V and 8 bases at J, with 17 bases between.

V usage is TRBV3-1 (or the pseudogene TRBV3-2) and J usage is TRBJ2-5; D may correspond to TRBD1 or TRBD2 (5 bases each). The CDR3 consists of 13 residues. Germline CDR1 reads LGHDT; CDR2 reads YNNKEL (reference sequence). Trimming cost V 4 bases and J 2 bases, with 8 bases left between them. The CDR3 sequence is CASSPGPQETQYF. The CDR3 nucleotides read TGTGCCAGCAGCCCGGGACCACAAGAGACCCAGTACTTC.

This chain connects TRBV2 to TRBJ1-4; D not resolved. Trimming removed 3 bases from V and 2 bases from J, with 7 bases in between. The CDR3 covers 14 residues. CDR1 is SNHLY and CDR2 is FYNNEI in the germline V gene. CDR3 DNA: TGTGCCAGCAGTGAGGTCAGCACTAATGAAAAACTGTTTTTT. This gives the protein CASSEVSTNEKLFF. The full variable domain, in which reference TRBV2 and TRBJ1-4 provide the parts outside the CDR3, is EPEVTQTPSHQVTQMGQEVILRCVPISNHLYFYWYRQILGQKVEFLVSFYNNEISEKSEIFDDQFSVERPDGSNFTLKIRSTKLEDSAMYFCASSEVSTNEKLFFGSGTQLSVL.

The chain carries TRBV19 and TRBJ1-5, with TRBD1 as a possible D gene (5 bases). V was cut by 0 bases and J by 6 bases, with 6 bases left in between. Germline values: CDR1 LNHDA, CDR2 SQIVND (reference sequence). This CDR3 contains 13 residues. DNA of the CDR3: TGTGCCAGTAGTATAGAGGGGGTTCAGCCCCAGCATTTT. Its protein is CASSIEGVQPQHF.

DNA of the CDR3: TGCGCCAGCAGCCCCCGGATATTTTTGGGTAATCAGCCCCAGCATTTT. Translated, it gives CASSPRIFLGNQPQHF. The chain carries TRBV4-1 and TRBJ1-5, with unresolved D. Germline V CDR1 and CDR2: MGHRA, YSYEKL. The germline V and J ends were trimmed by 4 bases and 4 bases, with 17 bases remaining between them. This CDR3 has 16 residues.

The chain has TRBV12-5 and TRBJ2-1; TRBD2 agrees at 9 bases. J gave up 6 bases and V 1 base, and 10 bases lay outside the gene matches. The CDR3 spans 17 residues. Germline values: CDR1 LGHNT, CDR2 FRNRAP. CDR3 amino acids: CASGLGPSGLAINEQFF. The CDR3 nucleotides are TGTGCTAGTGGTTTGGGACCCTCTGGACTAGCGATCAATGAGCAGTTCTTC.

This rearrangement joins TRBV5-1 to TRBJ1-4, with 9 bases fitting TRBD1. In germline, CDR1 is SGHRS, CDR2 YFSETQ. V lost 4 bases, J lost 8 bases, and 6 bases stayed unmatched. The CDR3 is made up of 14 amino acids. CDR3 DNA: TGCGCCAGCAGCCCCGGGACAGGGTGGGAAAAACTGTTTTTT. Amino acid sequence: CASSPGTGWEKLFF. The full variable domain, completed using reference TRBV5-1 and TRBJ1-4, is KAGVTQTPRYLIKTRGQQVTLSCSPISGHRSVSWYQQTPGQGLQFLFEYFSETQRNKGNFPGRFSGRQFSNSRSEMNVSTLELGDSALYLCASSPGTGWEKLFFGSGTQLSVL.

This chain joins TRBV6-5 and TRBJ2-7; 10 bases match TRBD1. V gave up 2 bases and J gave up 6 bases; unmatched junction bases: 10. CDR3 length: 16 residues. Germline CDR1 reads MNHEY; CDR2 reads SVGAGI. DNA for the CDR3: TGTGCCAGCAGTTACCAGTGGGACAGGGGTAGAGGCGAGCAGTACTTC. This sequence encodes CASSYQWDRGRGEQYF.

In DNA, the CDR3 is TGTGCCAGCAGCCAAGGAGGGTTCACTGAAGCTTTCTTT. Translation gives CASSQGGFTEAFF. The chain couples TRBV3-1 (or the pseudogene TRBV3-2) to TRBJ1-1; D uncertain. Looked up from germline, CDR1 is LGHDT and CDR2 is YNNKEL (reference sequence). V was shortened by 1 base and J by 4 bases, with 7 bases between the two germline ends. The CDR3 runs 13 residues.